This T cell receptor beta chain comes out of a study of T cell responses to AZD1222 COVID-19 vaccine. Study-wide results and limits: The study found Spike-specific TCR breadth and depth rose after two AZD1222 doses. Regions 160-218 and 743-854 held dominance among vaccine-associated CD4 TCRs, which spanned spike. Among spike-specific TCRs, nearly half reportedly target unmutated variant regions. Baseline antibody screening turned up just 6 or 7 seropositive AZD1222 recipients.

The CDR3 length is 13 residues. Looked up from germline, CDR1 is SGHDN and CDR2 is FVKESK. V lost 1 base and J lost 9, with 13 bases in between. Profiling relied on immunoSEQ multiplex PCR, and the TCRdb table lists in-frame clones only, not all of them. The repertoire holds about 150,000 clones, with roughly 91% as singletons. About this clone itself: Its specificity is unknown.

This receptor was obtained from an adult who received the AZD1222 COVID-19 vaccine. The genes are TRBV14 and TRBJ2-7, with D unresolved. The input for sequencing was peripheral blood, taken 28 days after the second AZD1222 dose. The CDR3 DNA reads TGTGCCAGCAGCCAAGGGCCCGTCTTAGGGCAGTACTTC. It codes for CASSQGPVLGQYF.